This T cell receptor beta chain was sequenced for a study of post-analysis software for immune sequencing data (dated by TCRdb to the mid-2010s). Some background on the complete study: The recorded disease courses included relapsing-remitting, secondary progressive and progressive-relapsing multiple sclerosis, and some patients had no subtype annotation. A subset of samples was prepared in parallel using single-end sample barcoding, then pooled and co-amplified after Illumina adapter ligation. The patient repertoires were set against about eleven previously published healthy control repertoires from donors whose ages ranged from roughly 6 to 26 years. Results the study describes overall, beyond this receptor: Compared with controls, multiple sclerosis patients had significantly lower normalized Chao1 diversity, a finding suggesting substantial peripheral T-cell clonal expansion. When samples were clustered directly using the F measure, samples prepared in the same batch co-clustered strongly, which prompted a batch-effect correction. The multiple sclerosis patient group was slightly younger than the control group. Roughly 5 TRBV segments, including TRBV5-6, TRBV5-1 and TRBV20-1, were significantly more frequent in patients than controls.

To demonstrate the VDJtools post-analysis software, TCR beta repertoires were profiled from the peripheral blood of more than ten young patients with multiple sclerosis. The patients with multiple sclerosis were children and adolescents between roughly 6 and 17 years of age. Receptors were amplified or captured by PCR. Sequencing relied on an Illumina HiSeq 2500. To reduce PCR and sequencing biases, unique molecular identifiers were incorporated into the TCR beta cDNA libraries. Some 500,000 cDNA molecules were obtained for every 1 to 10 million input T cells, so each molecule roughly corresponded to one T cell. Patient libraries were prepared and sequenced with the same protocol used for the earlier healthy control dataset. Within a given batch, samples were prepared together, multiplexed and sequenced on the same HiSeq lane. Under the source paper's analysis protocol: Raw barcoded reads were processed with MIGEC, and single-read molecular identifier groups were discarded before consensus assembly and CDR3 extraction. VDJtools was used for post-analysis of the clonotype tables, and diversity was normalized by down-sampling every dataset to the size of the smallest sample. In repertoire overlap clustering, CDR3 amino acid sequences, but not nucleotide sequences, were matched to correct batch-related cross-sample contamination. TCRdb reworked the public reads: Q25 trimming with fastp, MiXCR clone assembly, productive beta chains retained. For every CDR3 protein sequence, its rows merge into one entry that carries the most common genes and DNA. None of the V and J calls come from the authors' own analysis; TCRdb made them. The sample table contains 600,000 to 700,000 distinct CDR3 sequences; only one count was recorded for approximately 60% of them. In total, the top ten clones hold around 11% of the sample.

The CDR3 covers 19 residues, taking in both the cysteine and the phenylalanine. Of all the DNA, just the CDR3 is kept, 57 bases in frame from base 1. Sequences SGHTA (CDR1) and FQGNSA (CDR2) are obtained from the germline V gene. Trimming takes 0 bases from V and 6 bases from J, and the germline ends sit 25 bases apart. Concerning this clonotype itself: Its antigen specificity is not known. No much larger clone is present one base from it, and per-base qualities are unavailable.

The source material was blood. The receptor chain draws on TRBV7-2 and TRBJ2-3; the D segment cannot be called with confidence. This sequence was found in a girl aged 2-9 years with multiple sclerosis. The sequence in DNA is TGTGCCAGCAGCTTAGCGCTAAGCCTGGCAGACCGGTTCACGGATACGCAGTATTTT. This sequence encodes CASSLALSLADRFTDTQYF.